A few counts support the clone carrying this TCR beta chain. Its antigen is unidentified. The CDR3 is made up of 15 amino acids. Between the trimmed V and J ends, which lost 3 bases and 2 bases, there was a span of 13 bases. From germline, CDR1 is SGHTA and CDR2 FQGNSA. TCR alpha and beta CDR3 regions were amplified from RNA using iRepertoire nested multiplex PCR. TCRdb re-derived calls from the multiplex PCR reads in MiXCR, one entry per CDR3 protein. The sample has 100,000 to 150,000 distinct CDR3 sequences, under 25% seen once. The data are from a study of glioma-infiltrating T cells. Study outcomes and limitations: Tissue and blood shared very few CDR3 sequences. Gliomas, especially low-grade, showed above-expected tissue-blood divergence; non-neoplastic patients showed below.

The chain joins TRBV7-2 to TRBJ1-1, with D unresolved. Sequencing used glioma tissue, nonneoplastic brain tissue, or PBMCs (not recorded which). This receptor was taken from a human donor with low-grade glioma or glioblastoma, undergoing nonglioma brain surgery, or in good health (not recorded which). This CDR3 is CASSFISRPNTEAFF. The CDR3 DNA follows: TGTGCCAGCAGCTTCATATCGAGACCTAACACTGAAGCTTTCTTT.